The sample holds one count of the clone carrying this TCR beta chain. The antigen is undetermined. The record originates from a study of cytomegalovirus exposure and HLA in healthy donors. Findings of the study overall: Cytomegalovirus-associated TCR beta chains were listed, numbering approximately 150. The TCR clusters that emerged in the first cohort tended, a later analysis found, to co-occur in the 110 or so validation repertoires.

Germline CDR1 and CDR2: MGHRA and YSYEKL. This CDR3 contains 15 residues. Trimming took 4 bases from V and 2 from J, leaving 12 bases between them. Profiling relied on immunoSEQ multiplex PCR, and the TCRdb table lists in-frame clones only, not all of them. Found here are roughly 250,000 clones, 90% of them singletons; the top ten hold 0.35% to 0.45%. Sequencing was performed on PBMCs. The sequence came from a woman between 18 and 29 years old in good health and CMV-seronegative. V usage is TRBV4-1 and J usage is TRBJ1-5; TRBD1 might be the D (5 bases). DNA of the CDR3: TGCGCCAGCAGCCCCAGCCCAGGGCGCAATCAGCCCCAGCATTTT. It yields the protein CASSPSPGRNQPQHF.